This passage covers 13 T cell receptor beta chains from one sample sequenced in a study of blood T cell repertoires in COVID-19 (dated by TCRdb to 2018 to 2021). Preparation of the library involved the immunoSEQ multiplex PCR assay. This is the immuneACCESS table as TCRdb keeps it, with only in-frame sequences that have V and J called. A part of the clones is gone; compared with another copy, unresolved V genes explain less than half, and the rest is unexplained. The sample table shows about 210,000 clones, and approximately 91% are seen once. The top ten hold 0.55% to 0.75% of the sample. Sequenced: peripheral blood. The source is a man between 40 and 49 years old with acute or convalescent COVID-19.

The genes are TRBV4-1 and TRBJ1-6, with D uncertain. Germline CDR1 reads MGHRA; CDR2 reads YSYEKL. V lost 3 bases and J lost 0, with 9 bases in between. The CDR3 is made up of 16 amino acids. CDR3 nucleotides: TGCGCCAGCAGCCAGCCGGGAGGCTCCTATAATTCACCCCTCCACTTT. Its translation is CASSQPGGSYNSPLHF.

The CDR3 sequence: CASSLDPGWQTQYF. The CDR3 coding sequence is TGTGCCAGCAGCTTGGATCCAGGGTGGCAGACCCAGTACTTC. The chain is built from TRBV5-5 and TRBJ2-5; tentative D call: TRBD1 (5 bases). The germline V and J ends were trimmed by 0 bases and 6 bases, with 12 bases remaining between them. The CDR3 runs to 14 residues. The V gene's germline CDR1 is SGHKS and CDR2 YYEKEE (reference sequence). Full variable domain (rest looked up from reference TRBV5-5 and TRBJ2-5): DAGVTQSPTHLIKTRGQQVTLRCSPISGHKSVSWYQQVLGQGPQFIFQYYEKEERGRGNFPDRFSARQFPNYSSELNVNALLLGDSALYLCASSLDPGWQTQYFGPGTRLLVL.

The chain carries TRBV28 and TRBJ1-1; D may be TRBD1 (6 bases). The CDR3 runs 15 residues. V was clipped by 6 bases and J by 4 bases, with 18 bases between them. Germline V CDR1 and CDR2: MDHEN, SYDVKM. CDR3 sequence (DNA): TGTGCCAGCAGAGGCTACAGGGAGGGGTTCACTGAAGCTTTCTTT. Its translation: CASRGYREGFTEAFF. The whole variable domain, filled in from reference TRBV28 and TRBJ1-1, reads DVKVTQSSRYLVKRTGEKVFLECVQDMDHENMFWYRQDPGLGLRLIYFSYDVKMKEKGDIPEGYSVSREKKERFSLILESASTNQTSMYLCASRGYREGFTEAFFGQGTRLTVV.

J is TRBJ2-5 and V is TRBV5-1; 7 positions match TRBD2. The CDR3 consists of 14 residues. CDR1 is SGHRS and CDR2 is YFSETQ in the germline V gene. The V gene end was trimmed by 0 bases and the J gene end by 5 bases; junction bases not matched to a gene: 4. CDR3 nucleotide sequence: TGCGCCAGCAGCTTGGGGACTAGTCGGGAGACCCAGTACTTC. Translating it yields CASSLGTSRETQYF.

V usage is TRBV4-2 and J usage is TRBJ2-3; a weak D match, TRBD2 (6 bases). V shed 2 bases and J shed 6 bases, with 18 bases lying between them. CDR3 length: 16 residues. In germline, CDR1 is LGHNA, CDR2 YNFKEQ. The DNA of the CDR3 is TGTGCCAGCAGCCAAAGACCGCGGGACCTAGGGGATACGCAGTATTTT. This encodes CASSQRPRDLGDTQYF.

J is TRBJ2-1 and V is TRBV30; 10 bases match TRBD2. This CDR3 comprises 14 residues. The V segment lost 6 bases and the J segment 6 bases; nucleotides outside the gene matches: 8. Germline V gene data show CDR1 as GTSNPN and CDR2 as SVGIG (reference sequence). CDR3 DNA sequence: TGTGCCTGCGTAGCGGGGGGCCTGGGCAATGAGCAGTTCTTC. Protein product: CACVAGGLGNEQFF.

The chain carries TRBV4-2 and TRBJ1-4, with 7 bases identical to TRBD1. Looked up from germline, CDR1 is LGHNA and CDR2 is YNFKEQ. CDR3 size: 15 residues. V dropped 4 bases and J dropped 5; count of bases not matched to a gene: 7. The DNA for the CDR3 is TGTGCCAGCAGCCCCGACAGGGAAAGGAATGAAAAACTGTTTTTT. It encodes CASSPDRERNEKLFF.

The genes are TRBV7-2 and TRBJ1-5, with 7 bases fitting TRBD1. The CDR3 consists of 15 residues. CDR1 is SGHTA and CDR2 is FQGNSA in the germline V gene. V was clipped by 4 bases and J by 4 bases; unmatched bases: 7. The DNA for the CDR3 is TGTGCCAGCAGCTCCCAAGTGACAGGGAATCAGCCCCAGCATTTT. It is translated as CASSSQVTGNQPQHF.

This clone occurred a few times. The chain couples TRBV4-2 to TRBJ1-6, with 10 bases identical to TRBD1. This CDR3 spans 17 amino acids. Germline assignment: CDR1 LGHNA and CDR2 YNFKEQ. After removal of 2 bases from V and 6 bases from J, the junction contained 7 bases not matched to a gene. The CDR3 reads CASSQLRQGAFNSPLHF. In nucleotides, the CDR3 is TGTGCCAGCAGCCAACTTAGACAGGGGGCTTTTAATTCACCCCTCCACTTT.

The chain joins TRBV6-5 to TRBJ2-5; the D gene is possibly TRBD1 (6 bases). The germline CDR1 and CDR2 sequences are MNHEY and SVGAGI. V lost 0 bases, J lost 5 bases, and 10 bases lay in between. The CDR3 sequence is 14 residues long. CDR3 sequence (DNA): TGTGCCAGCAGTTACTCTGGGACAACGGAGACCCAGTACTTC. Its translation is CASSYSGTTETQYF.

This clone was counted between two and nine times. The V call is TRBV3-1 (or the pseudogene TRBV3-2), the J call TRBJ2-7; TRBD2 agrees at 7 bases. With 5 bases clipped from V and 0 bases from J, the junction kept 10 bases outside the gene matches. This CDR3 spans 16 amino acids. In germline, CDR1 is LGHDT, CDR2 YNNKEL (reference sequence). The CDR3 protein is CASSDYLAEGSYEQYF. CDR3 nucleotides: TGTGCCAGCAGCGACTATCTAGCGGAGGGCTCCTACGAGCAGTACTTC.

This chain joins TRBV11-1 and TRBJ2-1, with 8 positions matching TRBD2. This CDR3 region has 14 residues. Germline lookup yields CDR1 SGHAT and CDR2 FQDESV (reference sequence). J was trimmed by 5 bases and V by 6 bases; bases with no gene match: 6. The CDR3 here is CASSTSTSDNEQFF. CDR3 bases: TGTGCCAGCAGTACATCGACTAGCGACAATGAGCAGTTCTTC.

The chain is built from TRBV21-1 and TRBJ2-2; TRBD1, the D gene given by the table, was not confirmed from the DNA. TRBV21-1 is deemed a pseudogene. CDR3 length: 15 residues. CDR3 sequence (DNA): TGTGCCAGCAGGCGAGACAGAACGAACACCGGGGAGCTGTTTTTT. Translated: CASRRDRTNTGELFF.